Detailed here is one T cell receptor beta chain. This sample is part of a study of T cell changes during pregnancy in multiple sclerosis. This CDR3 has 14 amino acids. The V gene's germline CDR1 is SQVTM and CDR2 ANQGSEA. V shed 4 bases and J shed 0 bases, with 11 bases lying between them. The table came from immunoSEQ multiplex PCR; TCRdb's copy has only in-frame clones and leaves some out. The table has fewer than 40,000 clones, 85% to 95% seen once. Sample: CD4+ T cells from peripheral blood mononuclear cells, taken after pregnancy. V usage is TRBV29-1 and J usage is TRBJ2-3; possible D gene TRBD2, 6 bases. The sequence derives from a female donor with multiple sclerosis, enrolled in a pregnancy study. CDR3 DNA sequence: TGCAGCGTTGGTGGAGGGCTGAGCACAGATACGCAGTATTTT. Its protein product is CSVGGGLSTDTQYF.